Each of the 5 T cell receptor beta chains below was sequenced from the same sample in a study of identical twins. TCRdb redid the calling of the 5' RACE reads with MiXCR, one entry per CDR3 protein. Of 15,000 to 20,000 distinct CDR3 sequences listed, approximately 70% are singletons. The sample comprised memory (CD45RO+) T cells sorted from blood. The receptor set was obtained from a woman between 18 and 29 years old in good health. This table probably holds off-target reads from a library built for another chain.

The V call is TRBV9, the J call TRBJ2-7; 11 bases align to TRBD2. V lost 0 bases and J lost 2; bases outside the gene matches: 1. This CDR3 has 15 amino acids. CDR1 SGDLS and CDR2 YYNGEE come from the germline V gene. CDR3 coding DNA: TGTGCCAGCAGCGTAGGACTAGCGGGAACCTACGAGCAGTACTTC. Its protein product is CASSVGLAGTYEQYF.

There are a few counts of this clonotype. The rearrangement links TRBV20-1 to TRBJ2-1, with D possibly being TRBD1 (6 bases). Trimming stripped 6 bases from V and 5 bases from J, with 17 bases between. This CDR3 has 14 amino acids. CDR1 and CDR2 from the germline V gene are DFQATT and SNEGSKA (reference sequence). The CDR3 loop reads CSAVSRTVNNEQFF. In DNA, the CDR3 is TGCAGTGCCGTATCAAGGACAGTGAACAATGAGCAGTTCTTC.

The rearrangement uses TRBV6-1 and TRBJ2-1; 7 bases align to TRBD2. The CDR3 totals 18 residues. V shed 1 base and J 8 bases; nucleotides not matched to a gene: 17. Germline assignment: CDR1 MNHNS and CDR2 SASEGT. CDR3 loop: CASSEDILTSLLTDEQFF. The DNA of the CDR3 is TGTGCCAGCAGTGAAGACATCCTGACTAGCCTCCTTACCGATGAGCAGTTCTTC.

This chain uses TRBV28 with TRBJ2-1; 8 nucleotides align to TRBD1. The CDR3 spans 16 residues. The J segment lost 10 bases and the V segment lost 3 bases, leaving 14 bases of the junction unmatched. The germline gives CDR1 MDHEN, CDR2 SYDVKM. The CDR3 DNA reads TGTGCCAGCAGTTTCAGGGGGCGAGGGTTGAGGGGCGAGCAGTTCTTC. Its translation: CASSFRGRGLRGEQFF.

The chain combines TRBV3-1 with TRBJ2-6, with 9 bases that match TRBD1. Trimming took 5 bases from V and 0 from J; bases not matched to a gene: 5. From germline, CDR1 is LGHDT and CDR2 YNNKEL (reference sequence). The CDR3 spans 17 residues. The DNA for the CDR3 is TGTGCCAGCAGCATGGGACAGGGATCCTCTGGGGCCAACGTCCTGACTTTC. Translating gives CASSMGQGSSGANVLTF.